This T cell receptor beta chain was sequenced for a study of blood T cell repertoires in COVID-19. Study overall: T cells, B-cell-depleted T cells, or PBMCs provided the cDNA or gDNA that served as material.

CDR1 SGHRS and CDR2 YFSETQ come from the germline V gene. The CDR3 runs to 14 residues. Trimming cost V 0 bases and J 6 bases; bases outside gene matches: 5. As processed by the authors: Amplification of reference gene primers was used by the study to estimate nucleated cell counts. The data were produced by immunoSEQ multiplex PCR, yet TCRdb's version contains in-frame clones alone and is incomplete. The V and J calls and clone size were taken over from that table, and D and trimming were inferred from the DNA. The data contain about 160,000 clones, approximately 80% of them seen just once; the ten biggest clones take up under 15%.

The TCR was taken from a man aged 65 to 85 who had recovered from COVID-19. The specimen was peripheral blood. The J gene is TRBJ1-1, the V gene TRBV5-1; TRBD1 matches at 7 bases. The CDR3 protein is CASSLVDRKAEAFF. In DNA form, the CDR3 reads TGCGCCAGCAGCTTGGTGGACAGGAAGGCTGAAGCTTTCTTT.